A selection of T cell receptor beta chains follows, all from one sample in a study of metastatic and nonmetastatic thyroid tumors. Via MiXCR, TCRdb re-called the PCR reads. The sample yields approximately 41,000 clones, around 28% seen once. Sequencing input: blood. Source of these receptors: a male donor with papillary thyroid cancer or a benign thyroid nodule (not recorded which). Some clones in this sample may be carry-over from other donors' samples. Both conserved end residues are part of each CDR3. Fields, in order: D gene, V gene, J gene, clone size, CDR3 length, CDR3 DNA, CDR3 protein. D genes are given only for firm matches. Only some rows state a clone size, as once, few, many or a class for expanded clones.

>.|TRBV3-2|TRBJ2-1|many|16
TGTGCCAGCAGCCGAACCCGGGACTATTCCTACAATGAGCAGTTCTTC
CASSRTRDYSYNEQFF
>.|TRBV6-1|TRBJ1-5|.|14
TGTGCCAGCAGTGCTTCCAGGGTAGGTCAGCCCCAGCATTTT
CASSASRVGQPQHF
>.|TRBV20-1|TRBJ2-1|.|15
TGCAGTGCCAGAGGAGGGGGAAGAGTTTACAATGACCAGTTCTTC
CSARGGGRVYNDQFF
>TRBD1|TRBV20-1|TRBJ2-7|.|14
TGCAGTGCTAGAAGACAGGGTTCGTTTAGCGAGCAGTACTTC
CSARRQGSFSEQYF
>.|TRBV12-3/TRBV12-4|TRBJ1-6|many|13
TGTGCCAGCTCGGTCCGTCTTAATTCACCCCTCCACTTT
CASSVRLNSPLHF
>.|TRBV10-3|TRBJ2-7|few|13
TGTGCCATCAGTGGCGGGGGCACCTACGAGCAGTACTTC
CAISGGGTYEQYF
>.|TRBV27|TRBJ2-7|many|14
TGTGCCAGCAGTTTATCCTACGGGGCGTCCGAGCAGTACTTC
CASSLSYGASEQYF
>.|TRBV5-1|TRBJ1-4|.|14
TGCGCCAGCAGCTTTGATTGCACTAATGAAAAACTGTTTTTT
CASSFDCTNEKLFF
>.|TRBV6-1|TRBJ2-5|many|16
TGTGCCAGCAGCAGTGCCGGGGTACTAGCCCCCCAGACCCAGTACTTC
CASSSAGVLAPQTQYF
>.|TRBV6-1|TRBJ2-2|few|15
TGTGCCAGCGGATGGTACAGTGCCGCTGCCGGGGAGCTGTTTTTT
CASGWYSAAAGELFF
>.|TRBV6-1|TRBJ2-2|few|13
TGTGCCAGCAGTATGGGGCGAGGCGGTGAGCTGTTTTTT
CASSMGRGGELFF
>TRBD1|TRBV12-3/TRBV12-4|TRBJ1-6|few|15
TGTGCCAGCAGTTCCTTCCGGGACAGAAATTCACCCCTCCACTTT
CASSSFRDRNSPLHF
>TRBD1|TRBV7-9|TRBJ1-2|.|15
TGTGCCAGCAGCTTGGGTTCCGGGACAGATCATGGCTACACCTTC
CASSLGSGTDHGYTF
>TRBD2|TRBV20-1|TRBJ2-3|.|14
TGCAGTGCTACGCGTTCTAGCGGGAAGGATACGCAGTATTTT
CSATRSSGKDTQYF
>TRBD1|TRBV6-1|TRBJ2-2|few|16
TGTGCCAGCAGCCTTGGGACAGGGGACCCCACCGGGTATCTGTTTTTT
CASSLGTGDPTGYLFF
>.|TRBV19|TRBJ1-5|many|16
TGTGCCAGTAACACCCCTGGGGGGACCGGATATCAGCCCCAGCATTTT
CASNTPGGTGYQPQHF
>.|TRBV7-2|TRBJ1-1|.|13
TGTGCCAGCAGCTTAGTTGTGGGCGCTGAAGCTTTCTTT
CASSLVVGAEAFF
>TRBD2|TRBV7-3|TRBJ2-1|.|14
TGTGCCAGCAGCCTCCAGCGGGGAGGCAATGAGCAGTTCTTC
CASSLQRGGNEQFF
>TRBD1|TRBV5-6|TRBJ2-7|many|14
TGTGCCAGCAGCTTCCGAGACAGGGTCTACGAGCAGTACTTC
CASSFRDRVYEQYF
>.|TRBV12-3/TRBV12-4|TRBJ2-1|medium-sized|13
TGTGCCAGCAGTTCCCTCTCCTACAATGAGCAGTTCTTC
CASSSLSYNEQFF
>TRBD1|TRBV6-1|TRBJ1-1|few|14
TGTGCCAGCAAGCCCGGGACAGAGAACACTGAAGCTTTCTTT
CASKPGTENTEAFF
>.|TRBV29-1|TRBJ2-3|many|12
TGCAGCCACTCCTATATCCTCGATACGCAGTATTTT
CSHSYILDTQYF
>.|TRBV10-3|TRBJ2-2|many|15
TGTGCCATCAGTCGGCCGGAGCTGAACACCGGGGAGCTGTTTTTT
CAISRPELNTGELFF
>.|TRBV18|TRBJ2-1|.|12
TGTGCCAGCTCACCATTGCGGCGGGTCCAGTTCTTC
CASSPLRRVQFF
>TRBD1|TRBV2|TRBJ2-1|few|15
TGTGCCAGCAGTGGGAAAGGGGGCGCGAACAATGAGCAGTTCTTC
CASSGKGGANNEQFF
>TRBD2|TRBV5-1|TRBJ2-3|many|18
TGCGCCAGCAGCCCACAATGGCGGGGGGGCCGAGTTCCAGATACGCAGTATTTT
CASSPQWRGGRVPDTQYF
>.|TRBV19|TRBJ2-7|few|15
TGTGCCAGTAGTATAGGTTCAGTGGGAAACTACGAGCAGTACTTC
CASSIGSVGNYEQYF
>TRBD2|TRBV7-6|TRBJ2-7|many|14
TGTGCCAGCAGCTTAGCACTAGCGGGAGCCGAGCAGTACTTC
CASSLALAGAEQYF
>TRBD2|TRBV20-1|TRBJ2-1|.|13
TGCAGTGCTAGGGCGGGAGGAGGAAATGAGCAGTTCTTC
CSARAGGGNEQFF
>.|TRBV6-1|TRBJ1-5|many|17
TGTGCCAGCAGTGGAAAACAGGGAGGAGGAACGGATCAGCCCCAGCATTTT
CASSGKQGGGTDQPQHF
>.|TRBV18|TRBJ2-3|many|16
TGTGCCAGCTCACCACTAGACAGCGCCAGCACAGATACGCAGTATTTT
CASSPLDSASTDTQYF
>TRBD1|TRBV14|TRBJ1-2|many|16
TGTGCCAGCAGCCGGATAGGACAGGCCCAGAACTATGGCTACACCTTC
CASSRIGQAQNYGYTF
>.|TRBV6-2/TRBV6-3|TRBJ2-1|few|14
TGTGCCAGCGCAGAGGTGGGCTCCTACAATGAGCAGTTCTTC
CASAEVGSYNEQFF
>TRBD2|TRBV24-1|TRBJ2-1|.|18
TGTGCCACCAGTGATCCGGGACTAGCGGGAGGCGATTACAATGAGCAGTTCTTC
CATSDPGLAGGDYNEQFF
>TRBD1|TRBV4-1|TRBJ2-2|.|16
TGCGCCAGCAGCCAAGATTCGGTTGTGGGACAGGGGGAGCTGTTTTTT
CASSQDSVVGQGELFF
>TRBD1|TRBV28|TRBJ1-2|.|13
TGTGCCAGCAGAATCACAGGGGACTATGGCTACACCTTC
CASRITGDYGYTF
>.|TRBV20-1|TRBJ1-5|few|16
TGCAGTGCTAGAGAGGGTGGCGGGGGCAGGGGTCAGCCCCAGCATTTT
CSAREGGGGRGQPQHF
>.|TRBV2|TRBJ2-1|many|16
TGTGCCAGCACCTACGAGGGGCAGGCCCCTTACAATGAGCAGTTCTTC
CASTYEGQAPYNEQFF
>.|TRBV7-3|TRBJ2-3|.|17
TGTGCCAGCAGCTTAGGTTGGCGCGGGGGCTCCACAGATACGCAGTATTTT
CASSLGWRGGSTDTQYF
>TRBD1|TRBV6-1|TRBJ2-7|.|17
TGTGCCAGCAGTGTAGAGGGACAGCATATACCCTCCTACGAGCAGTACTTC
CASSVEGQHIPSYEQYF
>.|TRBV11-3|TRBJ2-2|.|15
TGTGCCAGCAGCATATCACAGGAGGGTTCCGGGGAGCTGTTTTTT
CASSISQEGSGELFF
>.|TRBV12-3/TRBV12-4|TRBJ1-1|.|12
TGTGCCAGCAGCCCGGGACACTATGAAGCTTTCTTT
CASSPGHYEAFF